A single sample is the source of the 17 T cell receptor beta chains below, sequenced in a study of technical replicates of blood from a few donors. Sequencing was performed with immunoSEQ multiplex PCR; in TCRdb, only in-frame clones are kept and a portion is missing. Of approximately 41,000 clones in the sample, around 97% were seen once. The sequenced material came from T cells isolated from PBMCs. The receptor set was obtained from a human donor in good health.

This chain connects TRBV6-5 to TRBJ2-3; 9 nucleotides line up with TRBD1. Germline V lookup: CDR1 MNHEY, CDR2 SVGAGI. The ends lost 9 bases at V and 3 bases at J; junction bases unmatched: 4. CDR3 length: 13 amino acids. The CDR3 spells CASTGGFTDTQYF. CDR3 nucleotides: TGTGCCAGTACAGGGGGCTTTACAGATACGCAGTATTTT.

This sequence joins TRBV4-1 and TRBJ2-7; 7 positions match TRBD2. Unmatched junction bases numbered 6, after V lost 6 bases and J lost 1 base. From germline, CDR1 is MGHRA and CDR2 YSYEKL. This CDR3 is built from 14 residues. CDR3 bases: TGCGCCAGCAGACGAACTAGCGCATCCTACGAGCAGTACTTC. This gives the protein CASRRTSASYEQYF.

The chain couples TRBV7-2 to TRBJ1-2; perhaps TRBD1 as D (6 bases). Germline loops: CDR1 SGHTA, CDR2 FQGNSA. Between the trimmed V and J ends, which lost 0 bases and 7 bases, there was a span of 9 bases. The CDR3 extends over 13 amino acids. CDR3 region: CASSLAQGSGYTF. CDR3 DNA: TGTGCCAGCAGCTTAGCACAGGGATCTGGCTACACCTTC. Full variable domain (rest looked up from reference TRBV7-2 and TRBJ1-2): GAGVSQSPSNKVTEKGKDVELRCDPISGHTALYWYRQSLGQGLEFLIYFQGNSAPDKSGLPSDRFSAERTGGSVSTLTIQRTQQEDSAVYLCASSLAQGSGYTFGSGTRLTVV.

The rearrangement uses TRBV2 and TRBJ1-5; no clear D gene. V lost 2 bases to trimming and J lost 0 bases, with 8 bases between them. This CDR3 region has 15 residues. CDR1 SNHLY and CDR2 FYNNEI come from the germline V gene. DNA for the CDR3: TGTGCCAGCAGTGAATGGGGAGCTAGCAATCAGCCCCAGCATTTT. Residues: CASSEWGASNQPQHF.

This clone was observed a single time. A junction boundary mismatches the germline segment, possibly from a read error. The V gene is TRBV5-1, the J gene TRBJ2-7; TRBD2 is a possible D gene (5 bases). In germline, CDR1 is SGHRS, CDR2 YFSETQ. The CDR3 consists of 13 residues. CDR3 loop: CASRLAGGDEQYF. The CDR3 bases are TGCGCCAGCAGGTTGGCAGGAGGTGACGAGCAGTACTTC.

The V and J genes are TRBV13 and TRBJ2-7; TRBD2 aligns across 8 bases. The CDR3 contains 15 residues. Per germline, CDR1 PRHDT and CDR2 FYEKMQ (reference sequence). V was pared by 4 bases and J by 5 bases, with 10 bases of the junction left unmatched. The CDR3 nucleotides are TGTGCCAGCAGCTCATTAAGCGGGAGTACGAACGAGCAGTACTTC. It specifies CASSSLSGSTNEQYF.

This clone came up a few times. The chain recombines TRBV5-1 with TRBJ2-1; TRBD2 matches at 7 bases. V was clipped by 0 bases and J by 3 bases; unmatched bases: 3. This CDR3 has 15 residues. Germline V lookup: CDR1 SGHRS, CDR2 YFSETQ. The DNA for the CDR3 is TGCGCCAGCAGCTTGGGTAGCGGGTTCTACAATGAGCAGTTCTTC. Protein product: CASSLGSGFYNEQFF.

J is TRBJ1-1 and V is TRBV9; the D is unclear. Germline V gene data show CDR1 as SGDLS and CDR2 as YYNGEE. Trimming removed 0 bases at V and 2 bases at J, with 11 bases between. The CDR3 runs to 15 residues. As DNA, the CDR3 is TGTGCCAGCAGCGTAGGGCATCGGGTTAACACTGAAGCTTTCTTT. Protein product: CASSVGHRVNTEAFF.

The CDR3 sequence is CSVEPAVGGETQYF. The CDR3 nucleotides read TGCAGCGTTGAACCCGCGGTGGGAGGAGAGACCCAGTACTTC. The gene calls are TRBV29-1 and TRBJ2-5, with D maybe TRBD2 (6 bases). Trimming stripped 2 bases from V and 4 bases from J, with 14 bases between. The CDR3 has 14 amino acids. Germline-derived CDR1 and CDR2 are SQVTM and ANQGSEA.

A single count supports this clone. The chain links TRBV4-1 to TRBJ1-4; D ambiguous. CDR1 and CDR2 from the germline V gene are MGHRA and YSYEKL. V dropped 3 bases and J dropped 5 bases, with 13 bases sitting between them. CDR3 length equals 15 residues. In DNA form, the CDR3 reads TGCGCCAGCAGCCAGCGGGCGGCCCTGAATGAAAAACTGTTTTTT. Protein product: CASSQRAALNEKLFF.

J is TRBJ1-1 and V is TRBV6-6; D possibly corresponds to TRBD1 (6 bases). V lost 7 bases and J lost 3, with 21 bases in between. CDR1 is MNHNY, CDR2 SVGAGI, per germline (reference sequence). This CDR3 is 16 amino acids long. CDR3 region: CASNLKGKGGDTEAFF. DNA of the CDR3: TGTGCCAGCAATCTTAAGGGTAAGGGGGGGGACACTGAAGCTTTCTTT.

This clone occurred once. The chain employs TRBV11-2 and TRBJ2-3; 8 nucleotides agree with TRBD2. Germline V gene data show CDR1 as SGHAT and CDR2 as FQNNGV. The length of the CDR3 is 15 residues. The V gene end was trimmed by 0 bases and the J gene end by 5 bases; junction bases not matched to a gene: 4. The CDR3 region is CASSLDSRGGDTQYF. CDR3 in DNA: TGTGCCAGCAGCTTAGATTCCCGGGGGGGAGATACGCAGTATTTT.

This clone appeared once. The V gene is TRBV7-9, the J gene TRBJ2-7; possibly TRBD2 for D (5 bases). CDR1 and CDR2 (germline): SEHNR, FQNEAQ (reference sequence). This CDR3 spans 14 amino acids. V lost 0 bases to trimming and J lost 5 bases, with 11 bases between them. The CDR3, as DNA: TGTGCCAGCAGCTTAGCTCTAGCAGCCCACGAGCAGTACTTC. Protein: CASSLALAAHEQYF. Full variable domain (missing parts from reference TRBV7-9 and TRBJ2-7): DTGVSQNPRHKITKRGQNVTFRCDPISEHNRLYWYRQTLGQGPEFLTYFQNEAQLEKSRLLSDRFSAERPKGSFSTLEIQRTEQGDSAMYLCASSLALAAHEQYFGPGTRLTVT.

The chain has TRBV5-6 and TRBJ1-1; 7 bases match TRBD1. V lost 2 bases, J lost 9 bases, and 4 bases stayed unmatched. This CDR3 spans 12 amino acids. Germline V gene sequence: CDR1 SGHDT, CDR2 YYEEEE. CDR3 in amino acids: CASSLKTGQAFF. The CDR3 DNA reads TGTGCCAGCAGCTTAAAGACAGGGCAAGCTTTCTTT.

The chain combines TRBV5-6 with TRBJ1-1; 8 bases are shared with TRBD1. This CDR3 comprises 14 residues. Germline-derived CDR1 and CDR2 are SGHDT and YYEEEE. V was clipped by 3 bases and J by 0 bases; unmatched bases: 1. The CDR3 loop is CASSWDRMNTEAFF. The CDR3, as DNA: TGTGCCAGCAGCTGGGACAGGATGAACACTGAAGCTTTCTTT.

V usage is TRBV5-6 and J usage is TRBJ1-1; possible D gene TRBD1, 5 bases. This CDR3 spans 12 amino acids. Trimming shortened V by 2 bases and J by 3 bases, and 5 bases separated the two germline ends. Germline values: CDR1 SGHDT, CDR2 YYEEEE. The CDR3 DNA is TGTGCCAGCAGCTTAGGGGACACTGAAGCTTTCTTT. Encoded protein: CASSLGDTEAFF.

J is TRBJ2-6 and V is TRBV4-1; 9 bases map to TRBD1. CDR3 length: 18 residues. Germline CDR1 MGHRA, CDR2 YSYEKL. V lost 5 bases to trimming and J lost 4 bases; unmatched junction nucleotides: 12. Written as DNA, the CDR3 is TGCGCCAGCAGCTACAGTTTGGACAGGGGCGCGGGGGCCAACGTCCTGACTTTC. As protein: CASSYSLDRGAGANVLTF.